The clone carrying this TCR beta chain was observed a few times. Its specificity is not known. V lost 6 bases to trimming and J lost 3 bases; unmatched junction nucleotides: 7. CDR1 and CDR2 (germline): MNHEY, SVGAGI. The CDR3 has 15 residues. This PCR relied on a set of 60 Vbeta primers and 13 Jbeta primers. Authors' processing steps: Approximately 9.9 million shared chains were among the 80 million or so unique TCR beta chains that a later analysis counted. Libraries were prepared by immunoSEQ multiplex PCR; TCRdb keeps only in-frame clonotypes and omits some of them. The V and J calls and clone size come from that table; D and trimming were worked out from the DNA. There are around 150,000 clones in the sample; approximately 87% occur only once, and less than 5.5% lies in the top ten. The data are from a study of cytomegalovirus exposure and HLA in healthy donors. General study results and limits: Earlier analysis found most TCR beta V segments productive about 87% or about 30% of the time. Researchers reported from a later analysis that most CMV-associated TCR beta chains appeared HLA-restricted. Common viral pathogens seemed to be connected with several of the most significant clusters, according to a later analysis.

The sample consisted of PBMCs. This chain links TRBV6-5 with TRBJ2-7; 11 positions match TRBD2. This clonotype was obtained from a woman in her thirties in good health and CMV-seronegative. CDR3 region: CASSRLAGQSYEQYF. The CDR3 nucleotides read TGTGCCAGCAGCCGACTAGCGGGACAAAGCTACGAGCAGTACTTC.